One sample yielded the 25 T cell receptor beta chains listed below, sequenced in a study of control samples from healthy donors and cancer patients. Assay used: immunoSEQ multiplex PCR; TCRdb lists only in-frame clones, some missing. There are about 80,000 clones in the sample; nearly 90% occur only once, and roughly 5% lies in the top ten. The source material was blood. The origin of the receptors is a woman aged 45-65 years in good health.

The J gene is TRBJ1-3, the V gene TRBV5-1, with a weak D call TRBD1 (5 bases). The CDR3 covers 14 residues. From germline, CDR1 is SGHRS and CDR2 YFSETQ. With 0 bases removed from V and 9 bases from J, the gap between germline ends came to 13 bases. The CDR3 nucleotides read TGCGCCAGCAGCTTGGAGGGACCCGGGGGCACCATATATTTT. Protein sequence: CASSLEGPGGTIYF.

J is TRBJ1-1 and V is TRBV10-1; weak D call: TRBD1 (6 bases). V shed 3 bases and J shed 6 bases, with 11 bases lying between them. The germline gives CDR1 WNHNN, CDR2 SYGVQD (reference sequence). The CDR3 is made up of 13 amino acids. The CDR3 nucleotides are TGCGCCAGCAGTGATGGGGGCGAGCCTGAAGCTTTCTTT. This codes for CASSDGGEPEAFF.

The V call is TRBV7-2, the J call TRBJ1-5; D not resolved. The V end was cut by 3 bases, the J end by 7 bases, with 7 bases between. CDR3 size: 12 residues. CDR1 is SGHTA, CDR2 FQGNSA, per germline. The CDR3 loop reads CASSLNWQPQHF. The CDR3 nucleotides read TGTGCCAGCAGCTTGAATTGGCAGCCCCAGCATTTT. The entire variable domain, with the rest obtained from reference TRBV7-2 and TRBJ1-5, is as follows: GAGVSQSPSNKVTEKGKDVELRCDPISGHTALYWYRQSLGQGLEFLIYFQGNSAPDKSGLPSDRFSAERTGGSVSTLTIQRTQQEDSAVYLCASSLNWQPQHFGDGTRLSIL.

The CDR3 nucleotides are TGTGCCAGCAGCCACAGGAGCCTTAGCACAGATACGCAGTATTTT. Protein: CASSHRSLSTDTQYF. The rearrangement uses TRBV7-9 and TRBJ2-3, with D perhaps TRBD1 (5 bases). This CDR3 spans 15 amino acids. Per germline, CDR1 SEHNR and CDR2 FQNEAQ (reference sequence). The ends were cut back, 5 bases at V and 0 bases at J, with 12 bases in the middle.

This chain joins TRBV6-5 and TRBJ2-7; the match to TRBD1 covers 9 bases. CDR1 is MNHEY, CDR2 SVGAGI, per germline. The CDR3 runs to 16 residues. With 0 bases clipped from V and 2 bases from J, the junction kept 5 bases outside the gene matches. DNA for the CDR3: TGTGCCAGCAGTTACTCGGGGGGACAGGGCGCCTACGAGCAGTACTTC. This encodes CASSYSGGQGAYEQYF.

The rearrangement joins TRBV5-6 to TRBJ1-1; D uncertain. CDR3 length equals 13 residues. The V and J ends lost 1 base and 5 bases respectively, with 9 bases between them. Per germline, CDR1 SGHDT and CDR2 YYEEEE. The CDR3 sequence is CASSLMSTTEAFF. The DNA for the CDR3 is TGTGCCAGCAGCTTGATGAGCACAACTGAAGCTTTCTTT.

V gene TRBV12-3 or TRBV12-4 combines with J gene TRBJ1-3; D is uncertain. This CDR3 is 13 amino acids long. Trimming cost V 4 bases and J 2 bases, with 6 bases left between them. The CDR3 here is CASSSNTGNTIYF. The CDR3 nucleotides are TGTGCCAGCAGTTCCAATACTGGAAACACCATATATTTT.

J is TRBJ2-3 and V is TRBV6-2 or TRBV6-3, with TRBD1 matching 8 bases. After removal of 4 bases from V and 1 base from J, the junction contained 4 bases not matched to a gene. The CDR3 loop spans 15 amino acids. Per the germline V gene, CDR1 is MNHEY and CDR2 is SVGEGT. The CDR3 DNA follows: TGTGCCAGCAGTTTAAGACAGGGGCGCACAGATACGCAGTATTTT. Its protein product is CASSLRQGRTDTQYF.

This clone was recorded only once. The DNA for the CDR3 is TGTGCCAGCAGCCGATCCGAGTTGGCGGGGGGGCAAGATACGCAGTATTTT. Encoded protein: CASSRSELAGGQDTQYF. V is TRBV3-1 (or the pseudogene TRBV3-2) and J is TRBJ2-3, with 9 bases aligning to TRBD2. The germline CDR1 and CDR2 sequences are LGHDT and YNNKEL (reference sequence). J was trimmed by 5 bases and V by 4 bases; bases with no gene match: 13. This CDR3 comprises 17 residues.

This clone has only one observation. The chain uses TRBV5-1 and TRBJ1-5; no definite D call. The CDR3 extends over 13 amino acids. The V and J ends lost 7 bases and 4 bases respectively, with 12 bases between them. Per germline, CDR1 SGHRS and CDR2 YFSETQ. The CDR3 is CASAKSFNQPQHF. CDR3 sequence (DNA): TGCGCCAGCGCCAAAAGTTTTAATCAGCCCCAGCATTTT. Together with reference TRBV5-1 and TRBJ1-5, the CDR3 gives the full variable domain: KAGVTQTPRYLIKTRGQQVTLSCSPISGHRSVSWYQQTPGQGLQFLFEYFSETQRNKGNFPGRFSGRQFSNSRSEMNVSTLELGDSALYLCASAKSFNQPQHFGDGTRLSIL.

V is TRBV24-1 and J is TRBJ1-5; TRBD1 is a possible D gene (6 bases). The CDR3 is 15 amino acids. With 4 bases removed from V and 3 bases from J, the gap between germline ends came to 12 bases. The germline gives CDR1 KGHDR, CDR2 SFDVKD. CDR3 sequence: CATSDKTGPNQPQHF. In nucleotides, the CDR3 is TGTGCCACCAGTGACAAGACAGGCCCCAATCAGCCCCAGCATTTT.

The chain links TRBV10-3 to TRBJ1-6, with D possibly being TRBD1 (5 bases). The CDR3 has 14 amino acids. Germline V CDR1 and CDR2: ENHRY, SYGVKD. V dropped 10 bases and J dropped 7 bases, with 17 bases sitting between them. The CDR3 here is CATRLTQENSPLHF. The CDR3 region has the DNA TGTGCCACCCGATTAACACAGGAGAATTCACCCCTCCACTTT.

V usage is TRBV19 and J usage is TRBJ1-5; D call uncertain. The germline V gene encodes CDR1 LNHDA and CDR2 SQIVND (reference sequence). The CDR3 is 14 residues long. Trimming pared 8 bases from V and 4 bases from J, leaving 15 bases between. In nucleotides, the CDR3 is TGTGCCAGTTGGACCCAGGACGGAAATCAGCCCCAGCATTTT. It translates to CASWTQDGNQPQHF. The full variable domain, with the rest looked up from reference TRBV19 and TRBJ1-5, is DGGITQSPKYLFRKEGQNVTLSCEQNLNHDAMYWYRQDPGQGLRLIYYSQIVNDFQKGDIAEGYSVSREKKESFPLTVTSAQKNPTAFYLCASWTQDGNQPQHFGDGTRLSIL.

This chain uses TRBV19 with TRBJ2-1, with 10 bases lining up with TRBD2. The CDR3 runs 16 residues. V trimming: 3 bases; J trimming: 10 bases; junction bases outside the gene matches: 12. CDR1 is LNHDA, CDR2 SQIVND, per germline (reference sequence). CDR3 in amino acids: CASSIWASGGLGEQFF. CDR3 DNA sequence: TGTGCCAGTAGTATTTGGGCTAGCGGGGGCTTGGGGGAGCAGTTCTTC.

The genes are TRBV6-1 and TRBJ1-6; tentative D call: TRBD1 (6 bases). Germline assignment: CDR1 MNHNS and CDR2 SASEGT. This CDR3 region has 16 residues. V was trimmed by 3 bases and J by 10 bases, leaving 19 bases between them. The CDR3, as DNA: TGTGCCAGCAGTGAGGAGGGTGTACAGGGCCAGTCACCCCTCCACTTT. This encodes CASSEEGVQGQSPLHF.

This clone has a single count. This chain uses TRBV30 with TRBJ1-6; D unresolved. The V gene's germline CDR1 is GTSNPN and CDR2 SVGIG (reference sequence). Trimming removed 3 bases at V and 12 bases at J, with 18 bases between. CDR3 length: 14 amino acids. The CDR3 sequence: CAWSLRNALGPLHF. The DNA for the CDR3 is TGTGCCTGGAGCCTTCGGAACGCTCTCGGACCCCTCCACTTT.

This clone was counted only a few times. This rearrangement joins TRBV7-8 to TRBJ2-2, with TRBD2 matching over 7 bases. Per germline, CDR1 SGHVS and CDR2 FQNEAQ. The CDR3 covers 18 residues. The junction had 8 bases not matched to a gene; V was cut back by 1 base and J by 0 bases. The CDR3 here is CASSLVRRGISNTGELFF. CDR3 coding DNA: TGTGCCAGCAGCTTAGTGCGGCGGGGGATCTCGAACACCGGGGAGCTGTTTTTT.

This chain's CDR3 is CASSPPRNTGELFF. CDR3 sequence (DNA): TGTGCCAGCTCACCACCGAGGAACACCGGGGAGCTGTTTTTT. The genes are TRBV18 and TRBJ2-2, with unresolved D. The CDR3 runs 14 residues. Trimming took 0 bases from V and 1 from J, leaving 3 bases between them. The germline CDR1 and CDR2 sequences are KGHSH and LQKENI.

This clone was seen a handful of times. The genes are TRBV6-1 and TRBJ2-3; TRBD1 aligns across 8 bases. J was trimmed by 4 bases and V by 3 bases; bases with no gene match: 6. CDR3 length: 15 amino acids. Looked up from germline, CDR1 is MNHNS and CDR2 is SASEGT. CDR3 region: CASSEDRDPADTQYF. The CDR3 DNA reads as TGTGCCAGCAGTGAGGACAGGGATCCGGCAGATACGCAGTATTTT.

The chain is built from TRBV14 and TRBJ1-1; D is uncertain. The germline V gene encodes CDR1 SGHDN and CDR2 FVKESK. The CDR3 runs 13 residues. V was pared by 3 bases and J by 0 bases, with 5 bases between. The chain's CDR3 is CASSQQMNTEAFF. Here the CDR3 DNA reads TGTGCCAGCAGCCAGCAAATGAACACTGAAGCTTTCTTT.

Sample share makes this clone medium-sized. This specimen includes other DNA sequences encoding the same CDR3. V is TRBV6-1 and J is TRBJ1-3, with D perhaps matching TRBD1 (5 bases). The germline CDR1 and CDR2 sequences are MNHNS and SASEGT. The length of the CDR3 is 16 residues. V was cut by 1 base and J by 0 bases, with 10 bases left in between. Here the CDR3 DNA reads TGTGCCAGCAGTGAAGGCCGACAGAACTCTGGAAACACCATATATTTT. Translated, it gives CASSEGRQNSGNTIYF.

This chain links TRBV5-1 with TRBJ1-2; D uncertain. Germline V gene data show CDR1 as SGHRS and CDR2 as YFSETQ. The CDR3 totals 12 residues. With 2 bases removed from V and 8 bases from J, the gap between germline ends came to 10 bases. The CDR3 bases are TGCGCCAGCAGCTTTGGGGTGGGAGGCTACACCTTC. This codes for CASSFGVGGYTF.

The genes are TRBV6-1 and TRBJ1-1, with 7 bases matching TRBD1. The CDR3 sequence is 15 residues long. The germline CDR1 and CDR2 sequences are MNHNS and SASEGT. Trimming at V came to 2 bases and at J to 8 bases, leaving 11 bases not matched to a gene. CDR3: CASSEKKRQGVEAFF. The CDR3, as DNA: TGTGCCAGCAGTGAAAAAAAGCGGCAGGGGGTGGAAGCTTTCTTT.

The chain employs TRBV13 and TRBJ2-7; possibly TRBD2 for D (6 bases). The CDR3 has 13 amino acids. Germline V gene lookup returns CDR1 PRHDT and CDR2 FYEKMQ (reference sequence). V dropped 8 bases and J dropped 5 bases, with 16 bases sitting between them. Written as DNA, the CDR3 is TGTGCCAGCGGGGATGGGGGGAGTCACGAGCAGTACTTC. Protein: CASGDGGSHEQYF.

Remarks on this clone: The same CDR3 arises from other DNA sequences in this sample as well. The chain links TRBV30 to TRBJ1-1; D is unresolved. The CDR3 contains 11 residues. The germline gives CDR1 GTSNPN, CDR2 SVGIG (reference sequence). V was pared by 3 bases and J by 5 bases, with 7 bases between. In DNA form, the CDR3 reads TGTGCCTGGAGCCGGTGGACTGAAGCTTTCTTT. Amino acid sequence: CAWSRWTEAFF. The full variable domain, completed using reference TRBV30 and TRBJ1-1, is SQTIHQWPATLVQPVGSPLSLECTVEGTSNPNLYWYRQAAGRGLQLLFYSVGIGQISSEVPQNLSASRPQDRQFILSSKKLLLSDSGFYLCAWSRWTEAFFGQGTRLTVV.